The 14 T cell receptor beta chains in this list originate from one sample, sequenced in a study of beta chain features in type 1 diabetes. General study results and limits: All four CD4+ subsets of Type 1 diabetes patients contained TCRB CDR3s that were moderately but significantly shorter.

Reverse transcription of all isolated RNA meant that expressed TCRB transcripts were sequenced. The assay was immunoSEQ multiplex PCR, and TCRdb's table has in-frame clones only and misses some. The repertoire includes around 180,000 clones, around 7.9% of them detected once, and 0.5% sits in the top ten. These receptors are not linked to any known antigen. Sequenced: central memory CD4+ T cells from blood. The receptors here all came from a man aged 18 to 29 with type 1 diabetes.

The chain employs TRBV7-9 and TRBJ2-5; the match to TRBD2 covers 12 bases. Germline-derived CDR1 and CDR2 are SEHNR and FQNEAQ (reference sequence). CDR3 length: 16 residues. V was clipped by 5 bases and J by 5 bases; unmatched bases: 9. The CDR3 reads CASSPPGLAGLETQYF. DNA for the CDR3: TGTGCCAGCAGCCCACCAGGACTAGCGGGGCTTGAGACCCAGTACTTC.

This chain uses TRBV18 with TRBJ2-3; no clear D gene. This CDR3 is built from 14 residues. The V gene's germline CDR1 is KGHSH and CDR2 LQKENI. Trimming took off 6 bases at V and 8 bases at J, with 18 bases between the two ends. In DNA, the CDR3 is TGTGCCAGCTCGCCAACCAAACTCGGTGGTACGCAGTATTTT. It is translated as CASSPTKLGGTQYF. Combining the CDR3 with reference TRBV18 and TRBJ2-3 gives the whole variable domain NAGVMQNPRHLVRRRGQEARLRCSPMKGHSHVYWYRQLPEEGLKFMVYLQKENIIDESGMPKERFSAEFPKEGPSILRIQQVVRGDSAAYFCASSPTKLGGTQYFGPGTRLTVL.

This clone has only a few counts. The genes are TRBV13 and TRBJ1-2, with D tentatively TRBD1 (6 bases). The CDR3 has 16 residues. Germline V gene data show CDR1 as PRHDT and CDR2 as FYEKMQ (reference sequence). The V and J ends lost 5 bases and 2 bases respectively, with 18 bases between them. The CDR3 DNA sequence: TGTGCCAGCAGCCCCAGGCTTAGGGGGGGCAACTATGGCTACACCTTC. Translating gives CASSPRLRGGNYGYTF.

The CDR3 DNA follows: TGTGCCGGCACGTCTCGGGCGAACACCGGGGAGCTGTTTTTT. This codes for CAGTSRANTGELFF. V usage is TRBV7-6 and J usage is TRBJ2-2, with no clear D. The germline V gene encodes CDR1 SGHVS and CDR2 FNYEAQ. The length of the CDR3 is 14 residues. V lost 11 bases to trimming and J lost 0 bases, with 13 bases between them.

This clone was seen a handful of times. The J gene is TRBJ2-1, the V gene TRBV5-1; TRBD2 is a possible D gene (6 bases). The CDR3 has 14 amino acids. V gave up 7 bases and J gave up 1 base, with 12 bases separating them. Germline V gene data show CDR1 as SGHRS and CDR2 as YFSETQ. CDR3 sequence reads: CASRDSGSYNEQFF. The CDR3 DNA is TGCGCCAGCCGGGACTCTGGGTCCTACAATGAGCAGTTCTTC.

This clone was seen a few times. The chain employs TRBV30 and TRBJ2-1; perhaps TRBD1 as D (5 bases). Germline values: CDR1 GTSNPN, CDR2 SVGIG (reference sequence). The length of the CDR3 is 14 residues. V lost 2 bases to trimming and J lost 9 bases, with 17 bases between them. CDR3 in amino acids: CAWSPESWGGEQFF. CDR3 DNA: TGTGCCTGGAGTCCTGAGTCCTGGGGCGGTGAGCAGTTCTTC.

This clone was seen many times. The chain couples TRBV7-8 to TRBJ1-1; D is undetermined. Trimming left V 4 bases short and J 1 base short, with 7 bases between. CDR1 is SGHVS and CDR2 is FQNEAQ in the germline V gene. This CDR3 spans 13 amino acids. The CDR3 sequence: CASSSEWNTEAFF. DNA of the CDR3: TGTGCCAGCAGCTCGGAGTGGAACACTGAAGCTTTCTTT.

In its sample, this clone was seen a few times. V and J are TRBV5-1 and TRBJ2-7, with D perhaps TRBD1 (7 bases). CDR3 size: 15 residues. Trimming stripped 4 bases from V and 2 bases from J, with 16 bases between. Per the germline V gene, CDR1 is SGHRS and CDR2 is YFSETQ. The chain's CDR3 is CASSPAGTATYEQYF. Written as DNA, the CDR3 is TGCGCCAGCAGCCCCGCGGGGACAGCTACCTACGAGCAGTACTTC.

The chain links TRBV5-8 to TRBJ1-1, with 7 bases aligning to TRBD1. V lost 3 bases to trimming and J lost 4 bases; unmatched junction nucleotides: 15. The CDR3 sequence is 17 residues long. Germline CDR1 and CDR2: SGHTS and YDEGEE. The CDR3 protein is CASSSSSRGGLGTEAFF. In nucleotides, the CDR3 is TGTGCCAGCAGCTCGTCGTCGAGAGGGGGCCTAGGCACTGAAGCTTTCTTT.

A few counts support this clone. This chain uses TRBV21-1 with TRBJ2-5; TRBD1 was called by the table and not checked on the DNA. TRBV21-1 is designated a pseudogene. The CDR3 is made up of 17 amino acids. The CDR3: CASSKNVTGQGVKTQYF. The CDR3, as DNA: TGTGCCAGCAGCAAAAATGTTACGGGACAGGGAGTAAAGACCCAGTACTTC.

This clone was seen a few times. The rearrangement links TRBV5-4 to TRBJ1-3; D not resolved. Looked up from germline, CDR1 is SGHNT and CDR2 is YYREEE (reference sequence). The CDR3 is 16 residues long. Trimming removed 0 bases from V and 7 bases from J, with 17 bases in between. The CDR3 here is CASSLGAPGSDNTIYF. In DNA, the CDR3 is TGTGCCAGCAGCTTGGGGGCCCCGGGGAGTGACAACACCATATATTTT.

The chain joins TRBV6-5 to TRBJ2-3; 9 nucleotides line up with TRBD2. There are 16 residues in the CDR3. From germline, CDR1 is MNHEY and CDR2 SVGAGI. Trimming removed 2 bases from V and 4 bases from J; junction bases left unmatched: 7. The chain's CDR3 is CASSYTYSGSADTQYF. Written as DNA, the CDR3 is TGTGCCAGCAGTTACACATATAGCGGGAGTGCAGATACGCAGTATTTT.

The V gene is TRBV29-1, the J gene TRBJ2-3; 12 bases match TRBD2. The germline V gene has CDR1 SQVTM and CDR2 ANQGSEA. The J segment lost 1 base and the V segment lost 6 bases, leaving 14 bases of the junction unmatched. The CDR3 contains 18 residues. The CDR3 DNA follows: TGCAGCGTCGGACTAGCGGGAAGCGTTGGAGGTGGCACAGATACGCAGTATTTT. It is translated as CSVGLAGSVGGGTDTQYF.

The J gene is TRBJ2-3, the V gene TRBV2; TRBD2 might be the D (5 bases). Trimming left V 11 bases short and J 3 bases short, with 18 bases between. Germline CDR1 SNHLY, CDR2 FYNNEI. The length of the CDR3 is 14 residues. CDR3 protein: CAGKTAGGTDTQYF. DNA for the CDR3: TGTGCCGGCAAAACGGCGGGTGGAACAGATACGCAGTATTTT.